These 16 T cell receptor beta chains were all obtained from the same sample, sequenced in a study of T cell clonality in common variable immunodeficiency. TCRdb's table, derived via immunoSEQ multiplex PCR, lists solely in-frame clones and lacks some. The sample shows 25,000 to 40,000 clones, none of them appearing just once. Sequencing was done on a sample of peripheral blood mononuclear cells. Receptor source: a person aged 18 to 70 in good health.

This clone was observed a handful of times. The observed sequence ends 3 residues before the CDR3 terminus, with the missing tail filled in from the germline J gene. The V gene is TRBV19, the J gene TRBJ1-2, with a weak D call TRBD1 (5 bases). The CDR3 extends over 14 amino acids. CDR1 and CDR2 from the germline V gene are LNHDA and SQIVND (reference sequence). The CDR3 protein is CASSMTPLGDDYTF. The covered CDR3 bases are TGTGCCAGTAGTATGACTCCTCTAGGGGATGAC.

Ten or more counts support this clone. The missing CDR3 end, 3 residues past where the read stops, is filled in from the germline J gene. V usage is TRBV20-1 and J usage is TRBJ2-3, with 10 bases identical to TRBD2. Germline V lookup: CDR1 DFQATT, CDR2 SNEGSKA (reference sequence). Trimming took 7 bases from V and 1 from J; bases not matched to a gene: 5. The CDR3 has 14 amino acids. The CDR3 DNA, read in part, is TGCAGTGAAATTGGGACTAGCGGCACAGATACG. This sequence encodes CSEIGTSGTDT. The whole CDR3 sequence is CSEIGTSGTDTQYF.

The sample holds many counts of this clone. Sequencing ends 3 residues short of the CDR3 end; the germline J gene provides the rest. The chain joins TRBV20-1 to TRBJ2-1; D is possibly TRBD1 (5 bases). V was cut by 5 bases and J by 9 bases, with 11 bases left in between. Germline V lookup: CDR1 DFQATT, CDR2 SNEGSKA (reference sequence). The CDR3 runs 11 residues. CDR3: CSAGAGSEQFF. CDR3 DNA, as far as it was read: TGCAGTGCTGGGGCAGGGTCTGAG.

In regard to this clone: Given a much more abundant clone one base away, this may be a read error. The CDR3 DNA, read in part, is TGTGCCAGTACCCCGACAGGGATCCCCTCTGGGGCCAACGTA. Its protein product is CASTPTGIPSGANV. The whole CDR3 sequence reads CASTPTGIPSGANVLFF. This sequence joins TRBV19 and TRBJ1-4, with 7 bases that match TRBD1. The read terminates 3 residues before the CDR3 end, so the remaining end is supplied by the germline J gene. The CDR3 covers 17 residues. Germline V CDR1 and CDR2: LNHDA, SQIVND (reference sequence).

In regard to this clone: A much larger clone lies a single base off, so this may be a read error. With the read ending 3 residues before the CDR3 end, the germline J gene is used to fill in that end. This rearrangement joins TRBV11-2 to TRBJ2-5; 9 nucleotides agree with TRBD2. The germline V gene has CDR1 SGHAT and CDR2 FQNNGV. The CDR3 contains 15 residues. The covered CDR3 bases are TGTGCCAGCAGCATTAGCGGGAGCACCGTAGATACC. Protein sequence: CASSISGSTVDT. The entire CDR3 is CASSISGSTVDTQYF. Full variable domain (outside the CDR3, taken from reference TRBV11-2 and TRBJ2-5): EAGVAQSPRYKIIEKRQSVAFWCNPISGHATLYWYQQILGQGPKLLIQFQNNGVVDDSQLPKDRFSAERLKGVDSTLKIQPAKLEDSAVYLCASSISGSTVDTQYFGPGTRLLVL.

This clone has a count of ten or more. Sequencing ends 3 residues short of the CDR3 end; the germline J gene provides the rest. The chain uses TRBV2 and TRBJ1-2; a weak D match, TRBD1 (6 bases). V lost 8 bases and J 4 bases, leaving 14 bases between the germline ends. The germline CDR1 and CDR2 sequences are SNHLY and FYNNEI. This CDR3 is built from 13 residues. CDR3: CASGSGQPYGYTF. CDR3 DNA (partial): TGTGCCAGCGGCTCTGGACAGCCCTATGGC.

This clone counts as medium-sized. The CDR3 goes on 3 residues after the read ends, and that part is filled in from the germline J gene. The chain uses TRBV20-1 and TRBJ2-3, with D maybe TRBD2 (6 bases). V lost 2 bases and J 2 bases, leaving 11 bases between the germline ends. The germline gives CDR1 DFQATT, CDR2 SNEGSKA (reference sequence). The CDR3 consists of 14 residues. The sequenced CDR3 bases are TGCAGTGCTAGAAGGACGGGGGTCACAGATACG. Translated, it gives CSARRTGVTDT. Given in full, the CDR3 is CSARRTGVTDTQYF.

There are many counts of this clone. The sequence runs out 3 residues before the end of the CDR3; the remainder is reconstructed from the germline J gene. The chain links TRBV6-2 or TRBV6-3 to TRBJ2-1; maybe TRBD2 (6 bases). Germline loops: CDR1 MNHEY, CDR2 SVGEGT. This CDR3 has 15 amino acids. Trimming cost V 5 bases and J 0 bases, with 11 bases left between them. CDR3 DNA (partial): TGTGCCAGCAGTACGGGGGAAGTCTCCTACAATGAG. Translated: CASSTGEVSYNE. The whole CDR3 protein reads CASSTGEVSYNEQFF.

This clone has ten or more counts. Given a much more abundant clone one base away, this may be a read error. Sequencing ends 3 residues short of the CDR3 end; the germline J gene provides the rest. The V gene is TRBV5-1, the J gene TRBJ2-2, with a weak D call TRBD1 (5 bases). The CDR3 has 13 residues. Germline lookup yields CDR1 SGHRS and CDR2 YFSETQ. Incomplete CDR3 DNA: TGCGCCAGCAGCCAGGGTGGGAATGAAAAG. It specifies CASSQGGNEK. The CDR3 in full is CASSQGGNEKLFF.

This clone was seen many times. The read is 3 residues too short to cover the CDR3 end, so that end is filled in from the germline J gene. The chain couples TRBV7-2 to TRBJ2-4; weak D call: TRBD1 (6 bases). The V gene lost 5 bases and the J gene lost 0 bases, with 11 bases spanning the gap. Germline CDR1 is SGHTA and CDR2 is FQGNSA. This CDR3 spans 15 amino acids. The part of the CDR3 DNA that was read is TGTGCCAGCAGCACCGGACAGAAAGCCAAAAACATT. This sequence encodes CASSTGQKAKNI. The entire CDR3 is CASSTGQKAKNIQYF.

This clone was seen many times. With the read ending 3 residues before the CDR3 end, the germline J gene is used to fill in that end. The chain combines TRBV29-1 with TRBJ2-5; 11 positions match TRBD2. Germline CDR1 is SQVTM and CDR2 is ANQGSEA. The CDR3 extends over 15 amino acids. CDR3 bases read: TGCAGCGTTCGCACGGGACTAGCGGCTCCTCTAACC. Translated: CSVRTGLAAPLT. The full CDR3 is CSVRTGLAAPLTQYF.

A note on this clone: The CDR3 is cut off 3 residues early in the read; its end comes from the germline J gene. The V and J genes are TRBV7-3 and TRBJ1-2, with D possibly TRBD1 on 6 matching bases. CDR3 length: 15 residues. CDR1 and CDR2 (germline): SGHTA, FQGTGA. The CDR3 DNA, read in part, is TGTGCCAGCAGCTTAATGCGGGGGGGCACAGATACC. This gives the protein CASSLMRGGTDT. The CDR3 in its entirety is CASSLMRGGTDTYTF.

This clone has a count of ten or more. The read stops 3 residues short of the end of the CDR3; the missing end is completed from the germline J gene. This chain links TRBV9 with TRBJ2-1, with D hard to call. Germline CDR1 SGDLS, CDR2 YYNGEE. V lost 1 base, J lost 4 bases, and 6 bases lay in between. This CDR3 contains 13 residues. The CDR3 bases that were read are TGTGCCAGCAGCGTACCGGGTTACAATGAG. This encodes CASSVPGYNE. The CDR3, in full, reads CASSVPGYNEQFF.

There are many counts of this clone. The read stops 3 residues short of the end of the CDR3; the missing end is completed from the germline J gene. This chain uses TRBV5-6 with TRBJ1-1, with 7 bases fitting TRBD1. Germline trimming cut 1 base from V and 4 bases from J; bases unmatched to any gene: 4. Germline V gene sequence: CDR1 SGHDT, CDR2 YYEEEE. This CDR3 has 14 residues. The part of the CDR3 DNA that was read is TGTGCCAGCAGCTTGAGGGGGCTAGGCACTGAA. As protein: CASSLRGLGTE. The whole CDR3 protein reads CASSLRGLGTEAFF. The full variable domain, its missing parts supplied by reference TRBV5-6 and TRBJ1-1, is DAGVTQSPTHLIKTRGQQVTLRCSPKSGHDTVSWYQQALGQGPQFIFQYYEEEERQRGNFPDRFSGHQFPNYSSELNVNALLLGDSALYLCASSLRGLGTEAFFGQGTRLTVV.

The table lists this clone with many counts. The CDR3 is cut off 3 residues early in the read; its end comes from the germline J gene. V usage is TRBV5-4 and J usage is TRBJ2-3; no firm D call. Trimming removed 4 bases at V and 0 bases at J, with 6 bases between. The CDR3 covers 13 residues. Germline-derived CDR1 and CDR2 are SGHNT and YYREEE (reference sequence). The CDR3 region is CASSATSTDTQYF. CDR3 bases read: TGTGCCAGCAGCGCTACTAGCACAGATACG.

Ten or more counts support this clone. The read terminates 3 residues ahead of where the CDR3 ends, so the germline J gene completes it. This chain joins TRBV30 and TRBJ1-5; D remains unclear. Per germline, CDR1 GTSNPN and CDR2 SVGIG (reference sequence). Deletions cut 2 bases from V and 5 bases from J, with 10 bases between. This CDR3 is built from 13 residues. CDR3 protein: CAWSSAGDQPQHF. The CDR3 DNA, read in part, is TGTGCCTGGAGTAGTGCAGGAGATCAGCCC. The variable domain in full, completed from reference TRBV30 and TRBJ1-5, reads SQTIHQWPATLVQPVGSPLSLECTVEGTSNPNLYWYRQAAGRGLQLLFYSVGIGQISSEVPQNLSASRPQDRQFILSSKKLLLSDSGFYLCAWSSAGDQPQHFGDGTRLSIL.